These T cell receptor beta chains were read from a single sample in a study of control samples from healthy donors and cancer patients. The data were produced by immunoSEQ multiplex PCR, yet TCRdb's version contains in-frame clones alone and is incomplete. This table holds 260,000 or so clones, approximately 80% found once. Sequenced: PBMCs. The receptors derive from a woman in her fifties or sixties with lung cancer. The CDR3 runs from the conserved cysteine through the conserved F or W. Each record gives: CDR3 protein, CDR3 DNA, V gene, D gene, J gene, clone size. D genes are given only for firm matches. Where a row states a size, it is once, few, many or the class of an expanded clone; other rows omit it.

CDR3: CASSALYTGGNTIYF; DNA: TGTGCCAGCAGCGCCCTTTACACGGGAGGAAACACCATATATTTT; V: TRBV9; D: NA; J: TRBJ1-3; size: NA
CDR3: CATSDSQGGTGELFF; DNA: TGTGCCACCAGTGATTCCCAAGGGGGTACCGGGGAGCTGTTTTTT; V: TRBV24-1; D: NA; J: TRBJ2-2; size: NA
CDR3: CASSLVLTGTSPIYEQYF; DNA: TGTGCCAGCAGCTTAGTCCTTACAGGGACTTCTCCCATCTACGAGCAGTACTTC; V: TRBV7-2; D: NA; J: TRBJ2-7; size: NA
CDR3: CASRRYGQGWNQPQHF; DNA: TGTGCCAGCAGGAGATACGGACAGGGGTGGAACCAGCCCCAGCATTTT; V: TRBV5-8; D: TRBD1; J: TRBJ1-5; size: NA
CDR3: CASSPQGPDEKLFF; DNA: TGTGCCAGCAGCCCACAGGGACCGGACGAAAAACTGTTTTTT; V: TRBV5-4; D: NA; J: TRBJ1-4; size: NA
CDR3: CASSLGAGNYGYTF; DNA: TGCGCCAGCAGCTTGGGAGCAGGGAACTATGGCTACACCTTC; V: TRBV5-1; D: NA; J: TRBJ1-2; size: NA
CDR3: CASSIFGGGAPYNEQFF; DNA: TGTGCCAGTAGTATTTTTGGCGGGGGGGCCCCCTACAATGAGCAGTTCTTC; V: TRBV19; D: TRBD2; J: TRBJ2-1; size: NA
CDR3: CASSATRGLYNEQFF; DNA: TGTGCCAGCAGCGCTACTAGGGGCCTCTACAATGAGCAGTTCTTC; V: TRBV6-6; D: NA; J: TRBJ2-1; size: few
CDR3: CSVRDGTDTQYF; DNA: TGCAGCGTTCGGGACGGCACAGATACGCAGTATTTT; V: TRBV29-1; D: NA; J: TRBJ2-3; size: NA
CDR3: CASSLTGGQDSPLHF; DNA: TGTGCCAGCAGCTTGACCGGGGGGCAAGATTCACCCCTCCACTTT; V: TRBV5-4; D: NA; J: TRBJ1-6; size: NA
CDR3: CASSDREPNYTF; DNA: TGTGCCAGCAGTGACAGGGAGCCAAACTACACCTTC; V: TRBV2; D: NA; J: TRBJ1-2; size: NA
CDR3: CATGLRAGHQETQYF; DNA: TGTGCCACCGGCCTGCGGGCGGGACACCAAGAGACCCAGTACTTC; V: TRBV24-1; D: NA; J: TRBJ2-5; size: NA
CDR3: CSAVPSTEAFF; DNA: TGCAGCGCCGTGCCGAGCACTGAAGCTTTCTTT; V: TRBV29-1; D: NA; J: TRBJ1-1; size: NA
CDR3: CASSRRSGAPRNEQFF; DNA: TGTGCCAGCAGCCGTCGATCAGGGGCGCCCCGGAATGAGCAGTTCTTC; V: TRBV9; D: NA; J: TRBJ2-1; size: NA
CDR3: CASSLGTSQTYNEQFF; DNA: TGTGCCAGCAGCTTAGGGACTAGCCAGACCTACAATGAGCAGTTCTTC; V: TRBV7-9; D: TRBD2; J: TRBJ2-1; size: NA
CDR3: CASSETGSGNTIYF; DNA: TGTGCCAGCAGTGAAACAGGCTCTGGAAACACCATATATTTT; V: TRBV6-4; D: NA; J: TRBJ1-3; size: NA
CDR3: CASAFGGTEAFF; DNA: TGTGCCAGCGCTTTCGGGGGCACTGAAGCTTTCTTT; V: TRBV12-3/TRBV12-4; D: NA; J: TRBJ1-1; size: once
CDR3: CASSSVSGNEQFF; DNA: TGTGCCAGCAGCTCCGTTAGCGGGAATGAGCAGTTCTTC; V: TRBV5-8; D: TRBD2; J: TRBJ2-1; size: NA
CDR3: CASSRRRTGGHQPQHF; DNA: TGTGCCAGCAGCCGTCGCCGGACAGGGGGCCATCAGCCCCAGCATTTT; V: TRBV5-8; D: TRBD1; J: TRBJ1-5; size: NA
CDR3: CASSLEQGNGYTF; DNA: TGCGCCAGCAGCTTGGAACAGGGTAATGGCTACACCTTC; V: TRBV5-1; D: NA; J: TRBJ1-2; size: NA